A single sample is the source of the 27 T cell receptor beta chains below, sequenced in a study of blood T cell repertoires in COVID-19. TCRdb's table, derived via immunoSEQ multiplex PCR, lists solely in-frame clones and lacks some. The data contain about 40,000 clones, around 90% of them singletons. Sequenced input: peripheral blood. The receptors derive from a man in his fifties or sixties with acute or convalescent COVID-19.

The V gene is TRBV29-1, the J gene TRBJ2-1, with 7 bases aligning to TRBD2. V lost 8 bases and J lost 2; bases outside the gene matches: 9. Germline-derived CDR1 and CDR2 are SQVTM and ANQGSEA. The length of the CDR3 is 14 residues. CDR3 sequence reads: CSTQRGLTYNEQFF. The CDR3 bases are TGCAGCACCCAGCGGGGACTTACCTACAATGAGCAGTTCTTC.

The genes are TRBV6-1 and TRBJ2-7; 7 bases line up with TRBD2. J was trimmed by 0 bases and V by 1 base; bases with no gene match: 12. Germline CDR1 and CDR2: MNHNS and SASEGT. This CDR3 region has 18 residues. The CDR3 spells CASSEDVRMAGVSYEQYV. The CDR3 DNA reads TGTGCCAGCAGTGAAGATGTTCGAATGGCGGGAGTCTCCTACGAGCAGTACGTC.

V and J are TRBV21-1 and TRBJ2-7; the table calls TRBD2, which could not be checked here. TRBV21-1 is a pseudogene segment. The CDR3 has 17 amino acids. The CDR3 region is CASSKAGGAESSYEQYF. The CDR3 DNA reads TGTGCCAGCAGCAAAGCGGGGGGGGCTGAGAGCTCCTACGAGCAGTACTTC.

This chain connects TRBV5-1 to TRBJ2-7; 12 bases match TRBD1. Looked up from germline, CDR1 is SGHRS and CDR2 is YFSETQ. This CDR3 has 16 residues. V lost 4 bases to trimming and J lost 6 bases; unmatched junction nucleotides: 11. The CDR3 protein is CASSTSGGQGASEQYF. The CDR3 coding sequence is TGCGCCAGCAGCACCTCCGGGGGACAGGGGGCCTCCGAGCAGTACTTC.

This clone was seen only once. The CDR3 region has the DNA TGTGCCAGCAGCCGAGGGACTAGCGGGGGCACAGATACGCAGTATTTT. It yields the protein CASSRGTSGGTDTQYF. This chain joins TRBV5-4 and TRBJ2-3; 13 bases agree with TRBD2. The CDR3 loop spans 16 amino acids. Germline-derived CDR1 and CDR2 are SGHNT and YYREEE (reference sequence). Trimming took 4 bases from V and 1 from J; bases not matched to a gene: 3.

Only one count was recorded for this clone. V usage is TRBV4-3 and J usage is TRBJ2-5; 8 bases fit TRBD2. The trim removed 4 bases at V and 3 bases at J, leaving 7 bases unmatched. CDR1 is LGHNA and CDR2 is YSLEER in the germline V gene. This CDR3 spans 15 amino acids. CDR3 loop: CASSPTPAGEETQYF. The DNA of the CDR3 is TGCGCCAGCAGCCCGACCCCAGCGGGAGAAGAGACCCAGTACTTC.

The chain carries TRBV10-3 and TRBJ2-7; 10 bases match TRBD1. J was trimmed by 3 bases and V by 6 bases; bases with no gene match: 17. The CDR3 covers 18 residues. Germline loops: CDR1 ENHRY, CDR2 SYGVKD. CDR3 sequence: CAISTSGQGERDYYEQYF. The CDR3 nucleotides are TGTGCCATCAGCACCTCTGGACAGGGGGAGAGGGACTACTACGAGCAGTACTTC.

The chain is built from TRBV29-1 and TRBJ2-5; 10 positions agree with TRBD2. The CDR3 has 14 residues. With V trimmed by 2 bases and J by 4 bases, 4 bases remained unmatched. The V gene's germline CDR1 is SQVTM and CDR2 ANQGSEA. CDR3: CSVESGRAGETQYF. CDR3 nucleotide sequence: TGCAGCGTTGAAAGCGGGAGGGCCGGAGAGACCCAGTACTTC.

This chain uses TRBV30 with TRBJ1-3; the D is unclear. V shed 5 bases and J shed 0 bases, with 11 bases lying between them. Looked up from germline, CDR1 is GTSNPN and CDR2 is SVGIG (reference sequence). CDR3 length: 14 amino acids. In DNA, the CDR3 is TGTGCCTGGGCCCGGCGGAGCTCTGGAAACACCATATATTTT. Encoded protein: CAWARRSSGNTIYF. Full variable domain (remainder filled in from reference TRBV30 and TRBJ1-3): SQTIHQWPATLVQPVGSPLSLECTVEGTSNPNLYWYRQAAGRGLQLLFYSVGIGQISSEVPQNLSASRPQDRQFILSSKKLLLSDSGFYLCAWARRSSGNTIYFGEGSWLTVV.

The chain carries TRBV10-3 and TRBJ1-1; D call uncertain. The CDR3 loop spans 15 amino acids. The V gene's germline CDR1 is ENHRY and CDR2 SYGVKD. The germline V and J ends were trimmed by 3 bases and 5 bases, with 16 bases remaining between them. The CDR3 here is CAISDRPGLGTEAFF. Written as DNA, the CDR3 is TGTGCCATCAGTGATCGGCCAGGATTGGGTACTGAAGCTTTCTTT.

CDR3 amino acids: CASSLGQALYEQYF. CDR3 DNA sequence: TGTGCCAGCAGCTTGGGACAGGCCCTCTACGAGCAGTACTTC. This sequence joins TRBV5-6 and TRBJ2-7, with D maybe TRBD1 (6 bases). Between the trimmed V and J ends, which lost 0 bases and 3 bases, there was a span of 10 bases. The germline V gene encodes CDR1 SGHDT and CDR2 YYEEEE. The CDR3 is 14 amino acids.

V usage is TRBV12-3 or TRBV12-4 and J usage is TRBJ2-5, with 7 bases lining up with TRBD2. V was clipped by 3 bases and J by 14 bases; unmatched bases: 9. CDR3 length: 12 residues. The DNA of the CDR3 is TGTGCCAGCAGTTTTTCCTCGGGACTAATTTACTTC. This gives the protein CASSFSSGLIYF.

DNA for the CDR3: TGTGCCAGCAGCGTGGACGGGACGGGACTAGCGAACTACGAGCAGTACTTC. Translated, it gives CASSVDGTGLANYEQYF. The chain employs TRBV5-6 and TRBJ2-7; 10 bases map to TRBD2. The germline V gene has CDR1 SGHDT and CDR2 YYEEEE. V was clipped by 4 bases and J by 3 bases; unmatched bases: 13. The CDR3 extends over 17 amino acids.

This clone came up a few times. The genes are TRBV2 and TRBJ1-3; tentative D call: TRBD1 (5 bases). The CDR3 consists of 12 residues. The V gene lost 2 bases and the J gene lost 8 bases, with 7 bases spanning the gap. Germline values: CDR1 SNHLY, CDR2 FYNNEI. The CDR3 loop is CASSEQGDTIYF. As DNA, the CDR3 is TGTGCCAGCAGTGAACAGGGTGACACCATATATTTT.

This clone came up a few times. The chain recombines TRBV18 with TRBJ2-7; D gene ambiguous. In germline, CDR1 is KGHSH, CDR2 LQKENI. The CDR3 is made up of 11 amino acids. With 6 bases removed from V and 5 bases from J, the gap between germline ends came to 8 bases. CDR3 in amino acids: CASSIENEQYF. CDR3 bases: TGTGCCAGCTCGATAGAAAACGAGCAGTACTTC.

Only one count was recorded for this clone. The rearrangement joins TRBV7-2 to TRBJ2-1; D not resolved. Germline V gene lookup returns CDR1 SGHTA and CDR2 FQGNSA. V lost 1 base and J lost 6, with 7 bases in between. CDR3 length: 13 amino acids. CDR3 protein: CASSLGQLNEQFF. The CDR3 nucleotides read TGTGCCAGCAGCTTAGGACAACTCAATGAGCAGTTCTTC.

Worth noting for this clone: This clone may be a read error of a much larger clone one base away. This rearrangement joins TRBV5-1 to TRBJ2-7, with 9 bases identical to TRBD1. From germline, CDR1 is SGHRS and CDR2 YFSETQ. The CDR3 has 14 amino acids. The CDR3 protein is CASSPWTGDYEQCF. The DNA for the CDR3 is TGCGCCAGCAGCCCTTGGACAGGGGACTACGAGCAGTGCTTC.

The chain links TRBV7-2 to TRBJ1-2; possible D gene TRBD1, 5 bases. The CDR3 runs to 13 residues. Germline V gene lookup returns CDR1 SGHTA and CDR2 FQGNSA. The V gene lost 4 bases and the J gene lost 6 bases, with 12 bases spanning the gap. The CDR3: CASSSSAGHGYTF. CDR3 DNA: TGTGCCAGCAGCTCAAGCGCAGGGCATGGCTACACCTTC. Together with reference TRBV7-2 and TRBJ1-2, the CDR3 gives the full variable domain: GAGVSQSPSNKVTEKGKDVELRCDPISGHTALYWYRQSLGQGLEFLIYFQGNSAPDKSGLPSDRFSAERTGGSVSTLTIQRTQQEDSAVYLCASSSSAGHGYTFGSGTRLTVV.

The gene calls are TRBV3-1 (or the pseudogene TRBV3-2) and TRBJ2-3; D ambiguous. CDR3 length equals 13 residues. Germline CDR1 LGHDT, CDR2 YNNKEL (reference sequence). V lost 4 bases to trimming and J lost 5 bases, with 10 bases between them. As DNA, the CDR3 is TGTGCCAGCAGCCGGTCCTGGCAAGATACGCAGTATTTT. Translated, it gives CASSRSWQDTQYF.

J is TRBJ2-5 and V is TRBV24-1, with 12 bases identical to TRBD1. The V gene end was trimmed by 5 bases and the J gene end by 6 bases; junction bases not matched to a gene: 6. The CDR3 totals 15 residues. The germline V gene has CDR1 KGHDR and CDR2 SFDVKD. In DNA, the CDR3 is TGTGCCACCAGTGCAACGGGGACAGGGGGCAAGACCCAGTACTTC. This sequence encodes CATSATGTGGKTQYF.

V is TRBV19 and J is TRBJ2-3; the match to TRBD1 covers 7 bases. The CDR3 sequence is 15 residues long. Germline V CDR1 and CDR2: LNHDA, SQIVND (reference sequence). V gave up 9 bases and J gave up 4 bases; unmatched junction bases: 13. CDR3 sequence reads: CASTDRAASPDTQYF. For the CDR3, the DNA is TGTGCCAGCACCGACAGGGCAGCCTCCCCAGATACGCAGTATTTT. The variable domain in full, completed from reference TRBV19 and TRBJ2-3, reads DGGITQSPKYLFRKEGQNVTLSCEQNLNHDAMYWYRQDPGQGLRLIYYSQIVNDFQKGDIAEGYSVSREKKESFPLTVTSAQKNPTAFYLCASTDRAASPDTQYFGPGTRLTVL.

This chain links TRBV14 with TRBJ1-1, with D tentatively TRBD1 (5 bases). The CDR3 spans 17 residues. With 5 bases removed from V and 0 bases from J, the gap between germline ends came to 19 bases. Germline assignment: CDR1 SGHDN and CDR2 FVKESK. The CDR3 region has the DNA TGTGCCAGCAGCTTACTAAACAACAGGCGAATGAACACTGAAGCTTTCTTT. This encodes CASSLLNNRRMNTEAFF.

This clone was observed once. The chain uses TRBV18 and TRBJ2-5, with 8 bases that match TRBD1. This CDR3 is 15 amino acids long. V lost 0 bases to trimming and J lost 5 bases; unmatched junction nucleotides: 5. Germline lookup yields CDR1 KGHSH and CDR2 LQKENI. The CDR3 spells CASSPPSGGGETQYF. CDR3 bases: TGTGCCAGCTCACCACCTTCAGGGGGCGGGGAGACCCAGTACTTC.

The rearrangement links TRBV27 to TRBJ2-5; 9 nucleotides align to TRBD2. Trimming at V came to 1 base and at J to 6 bases, leaving 9 bases not matched to a gene. The CDR3 spans 16 residues. CDR1 and CDR2 from the germline V gene are MNHEY and SMNVEV (reference sequence). Here the CDR3 DNA reads TGTGCCAGCAGTTTATTTTCTAGCGGGATAGGGCAGACCCAGTACTTC. It specifies CASSLFSSGIGQTQYF.

The chain is built from TRBV13 and TRBJ1-4; TRBD1 is a possible D gene (6 bases). There are 15 residues in the CDR3. The germline V and J ends were trimmed by 0 bases and 4 bases, with 9 bases remaining between them. Germline V gives CDR1 PRHDT, CDR2 FYEKMQ (reference sequence). The CDR3 sequence: CASSLGQGNNEKLFF. In nucleotides, the CDR3 is TGTGCCAGCAGCTTAGGACAGGGTAATAATGAAAAACTGTTTTTT.

This clone came up once. The V and J genes are TRBV9 and TRBJ1-6; 7 bases fit TRBD1. This CDR3 is 15 amino acids long. Per the germline V gene, CDR1 is SGDLS and CDR2 is YYNGEE. V lost 4 bases, J lost 9 bases, and 10 bases stayed unmatched. The CDR3 DNA is TGTGCCAGCAGCCCCAGTGACAGGGCGGGTTCACCCCTCCACTTT. Translation gives CASSPSDRAGSPLHF.

The CDR3 region is CASSLKRDGHQPQHF. The CDR3 nucleotides are TGTGCCAGCAGCTTAAAGCGGGACGGGCATCAGCCCCAGCATTTT. V gene TRBV7-3 combines with J gene TRBJ1-5; the D gene is possibly TRBD1 (5 bases). There are 15 residues in the CDR3. Germline assignment: CDR1 SGHTA and CDR2 FQGTGA. Trimming took off 1 base at V and 5 bases at J, with 12 bases between the two ends.